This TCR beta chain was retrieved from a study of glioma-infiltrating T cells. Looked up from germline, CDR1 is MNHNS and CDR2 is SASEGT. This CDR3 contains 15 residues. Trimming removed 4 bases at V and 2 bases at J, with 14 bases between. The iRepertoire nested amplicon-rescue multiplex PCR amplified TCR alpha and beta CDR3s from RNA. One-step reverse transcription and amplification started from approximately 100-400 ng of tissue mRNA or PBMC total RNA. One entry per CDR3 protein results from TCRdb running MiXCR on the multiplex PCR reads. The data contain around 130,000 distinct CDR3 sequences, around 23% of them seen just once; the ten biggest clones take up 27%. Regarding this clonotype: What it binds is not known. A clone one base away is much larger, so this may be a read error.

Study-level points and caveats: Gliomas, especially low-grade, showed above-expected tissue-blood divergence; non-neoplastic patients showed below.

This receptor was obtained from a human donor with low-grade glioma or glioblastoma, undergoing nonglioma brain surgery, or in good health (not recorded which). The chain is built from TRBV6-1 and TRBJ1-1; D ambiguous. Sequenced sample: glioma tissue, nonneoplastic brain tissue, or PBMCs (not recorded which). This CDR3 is CASSVQGPPNTEAFF. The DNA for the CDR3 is TGTGCCAGCAGTGTGCAAGGACCCCCTAACACTGAAGCTTTCTTT.